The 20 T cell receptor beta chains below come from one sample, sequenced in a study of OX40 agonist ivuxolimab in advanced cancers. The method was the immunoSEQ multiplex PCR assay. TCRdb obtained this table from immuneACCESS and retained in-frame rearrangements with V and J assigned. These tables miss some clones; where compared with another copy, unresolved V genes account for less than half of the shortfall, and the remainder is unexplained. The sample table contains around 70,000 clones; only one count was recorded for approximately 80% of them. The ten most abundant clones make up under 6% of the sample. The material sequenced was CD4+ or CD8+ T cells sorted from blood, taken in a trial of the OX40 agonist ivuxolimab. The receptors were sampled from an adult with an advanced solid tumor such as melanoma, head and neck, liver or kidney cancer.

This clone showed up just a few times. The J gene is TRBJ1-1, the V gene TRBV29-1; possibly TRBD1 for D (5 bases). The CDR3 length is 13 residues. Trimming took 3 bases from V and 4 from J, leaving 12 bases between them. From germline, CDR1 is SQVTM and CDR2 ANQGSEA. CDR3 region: CSVESGIGTEAFF. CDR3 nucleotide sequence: TGCAGCGTTGAGTCAGGGATCGGCACTGAAGCTTTCTTT.

CDR3 DNA sequence: TGTGCCAGCAGCCGCCAGAGGACAGGGCGGAAAACTGAAGCTTTCTTT. Residues: CASSRQRTGRKTEAFF. V gene TRBV7-9 combines with J gene TRBJ1-1, with 8 nucleotides matching TRBD1. V trimming: 5 bases; J trimming: 5 bases; junction bases outside the gene matches: 13. The CDR3 is 16 amino acids. Germline V gene sequence: CDR1 SEHNR, CDR2 FQNEAQ (reference sequence).

CDR3: CASSPQAEYYEQYF. The CDR3 nucleotides are TGTGCCAGCTCACCCCAGGCAGAGTACTACGAGCAGTACTTC. The rearrangement uses TRBV18 and TRBJ2-7; D is ambiguous. The germline V gene has CDR1 KGHSH and CDR2 LQKENI. This CDR3 is 14 amino acids long. V gave up 3 bases and J gave up 3 bases, with 12 bases separating them.

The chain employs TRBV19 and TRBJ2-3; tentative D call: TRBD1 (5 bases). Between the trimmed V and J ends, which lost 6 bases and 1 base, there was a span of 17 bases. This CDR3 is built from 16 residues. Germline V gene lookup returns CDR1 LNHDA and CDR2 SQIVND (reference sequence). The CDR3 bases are TGTGCCAGTAGCCCCTCATCTGAAGGGGGCACAGATACGCAGTATTTT. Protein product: CASSPSSEGGTDTQYF.

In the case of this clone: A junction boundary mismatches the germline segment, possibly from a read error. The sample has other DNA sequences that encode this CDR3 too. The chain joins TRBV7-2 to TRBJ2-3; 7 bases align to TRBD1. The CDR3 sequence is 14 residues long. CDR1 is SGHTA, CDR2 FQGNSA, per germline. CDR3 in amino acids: CASSPDPRQGTQYF. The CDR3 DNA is TGTGCTAGCAGCCCAGACCCCCGACAGGGTACGCAGTATTTT. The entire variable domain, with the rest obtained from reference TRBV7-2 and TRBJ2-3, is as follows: GAGVSQSPSNKVTEKGKDVELRCDPISGHTALYWYRQSLGQGLEFLIYFQGNSAPDKSGLPSDRFSAERTGGSVSTLTIQRTQQEDSAVYLCASSPDPRQGTQYFGPGTRLTVL.

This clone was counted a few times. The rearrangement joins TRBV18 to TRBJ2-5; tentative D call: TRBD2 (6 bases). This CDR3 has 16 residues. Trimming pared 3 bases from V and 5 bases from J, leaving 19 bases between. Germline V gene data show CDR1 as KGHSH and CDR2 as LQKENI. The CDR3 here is CASSPIGPSVEETQYF. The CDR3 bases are TGTGCCAGCTCACCTATAGGCCCTAGCGTAGAGGAGACCCAGTACTTC.

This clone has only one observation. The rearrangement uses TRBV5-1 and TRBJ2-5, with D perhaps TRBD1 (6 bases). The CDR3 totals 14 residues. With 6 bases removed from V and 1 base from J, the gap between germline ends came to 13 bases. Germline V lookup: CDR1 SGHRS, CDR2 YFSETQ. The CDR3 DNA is TGCGCCAGCACCACCGGGACACCCCAAGAGACCCAGTACTTC. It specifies CASTTGTPQETQYF.

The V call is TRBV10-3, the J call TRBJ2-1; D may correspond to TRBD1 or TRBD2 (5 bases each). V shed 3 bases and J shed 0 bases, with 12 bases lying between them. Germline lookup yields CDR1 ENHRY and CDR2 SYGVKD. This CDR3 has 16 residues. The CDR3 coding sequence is TGTGCCATCAGTGATAGGGGTGACTACTCCTACAATGAGCAGTTCTTC. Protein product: CAISDRGDYSYNEQFF.

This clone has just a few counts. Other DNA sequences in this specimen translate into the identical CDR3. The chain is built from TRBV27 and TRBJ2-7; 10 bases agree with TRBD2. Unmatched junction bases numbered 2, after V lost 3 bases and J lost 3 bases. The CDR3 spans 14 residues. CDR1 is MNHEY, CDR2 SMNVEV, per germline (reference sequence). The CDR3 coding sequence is TGTGCCAGCAGTTTGGCTAGCGGGAGCTACGAGCAGTACTTC. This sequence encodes CASSLASGSYEQYF.

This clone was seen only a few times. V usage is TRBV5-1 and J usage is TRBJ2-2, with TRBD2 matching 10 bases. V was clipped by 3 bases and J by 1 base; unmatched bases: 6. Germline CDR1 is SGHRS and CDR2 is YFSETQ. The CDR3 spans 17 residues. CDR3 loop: CASSSYSSGRNTGELFF. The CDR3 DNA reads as TGCGCCAGCAGCTCGTATTCTAGCGGGAGGAACACCGGGGAGCTGTTTTTT.

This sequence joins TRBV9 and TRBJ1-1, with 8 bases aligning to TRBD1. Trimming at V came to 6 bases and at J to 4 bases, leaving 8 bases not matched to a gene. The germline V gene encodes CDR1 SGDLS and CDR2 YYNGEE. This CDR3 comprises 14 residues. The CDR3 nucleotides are TGTGCCAGCACCACCCAGGGGGCCCTCACTGAAGCTTTCTTT. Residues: CASTTQGALTEAFF.

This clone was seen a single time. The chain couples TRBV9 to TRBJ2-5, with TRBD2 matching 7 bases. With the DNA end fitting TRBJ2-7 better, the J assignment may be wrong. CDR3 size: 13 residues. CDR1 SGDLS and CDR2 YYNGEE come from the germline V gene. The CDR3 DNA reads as TGTGCCAGCAGCCAGGGACTACAATACGAGCAGTACTTC. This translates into CASSQGLQYEQYF.

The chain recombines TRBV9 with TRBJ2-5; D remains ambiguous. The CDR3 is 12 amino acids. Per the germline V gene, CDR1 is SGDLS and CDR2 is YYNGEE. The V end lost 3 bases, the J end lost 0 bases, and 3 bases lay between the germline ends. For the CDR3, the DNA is TGTGCCAGCAGCGGGGACCAAGAGACCCAGTACTTC. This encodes CASSGDQETQYF.

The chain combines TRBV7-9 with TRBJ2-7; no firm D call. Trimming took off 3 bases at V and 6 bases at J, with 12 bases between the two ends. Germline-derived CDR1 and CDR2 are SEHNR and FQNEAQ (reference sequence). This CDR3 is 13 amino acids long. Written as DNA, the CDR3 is TGTGCCAGCAGCTTTCAATCAGGTTCCGAGCAGTACGTC. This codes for CASSFQSGSEQYV.

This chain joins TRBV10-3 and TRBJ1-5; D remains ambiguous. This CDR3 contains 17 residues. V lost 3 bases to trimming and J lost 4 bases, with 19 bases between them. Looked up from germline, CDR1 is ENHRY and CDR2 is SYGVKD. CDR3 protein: CAISDSPRGGLNQPQHF. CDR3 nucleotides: TGTGCCATCAGTGACTCCCCCCGGGGTGGGTTGAATCAGCCCCAGCATTTT.

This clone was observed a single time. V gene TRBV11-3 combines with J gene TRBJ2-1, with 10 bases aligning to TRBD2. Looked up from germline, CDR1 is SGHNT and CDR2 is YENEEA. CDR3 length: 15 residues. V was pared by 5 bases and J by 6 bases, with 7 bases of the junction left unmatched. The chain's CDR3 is CASSALAGAPNEQFF. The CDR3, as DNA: TGTGCCAGCAGCGCCCTAGCGGGGGCCCCCAATGAGCAGTTCTTC.

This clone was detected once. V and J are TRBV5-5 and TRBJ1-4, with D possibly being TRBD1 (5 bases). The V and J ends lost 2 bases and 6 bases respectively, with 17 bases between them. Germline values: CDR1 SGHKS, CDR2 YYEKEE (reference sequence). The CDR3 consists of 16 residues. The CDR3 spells CASSFSPSGFDEKLFF. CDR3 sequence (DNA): TGTGCCAGCAGCTTTTCTCCCTCAGGGTTTGATGAAAAACTGTTTTTT.

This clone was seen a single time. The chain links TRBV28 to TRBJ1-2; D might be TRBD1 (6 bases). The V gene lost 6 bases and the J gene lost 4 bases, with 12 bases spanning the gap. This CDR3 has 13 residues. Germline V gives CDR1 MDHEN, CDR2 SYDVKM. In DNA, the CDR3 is TGTGCCAGCAGGAAGACAGGAGGCTATGGCTACACCTTC. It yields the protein CASRKTGGYGYTF.

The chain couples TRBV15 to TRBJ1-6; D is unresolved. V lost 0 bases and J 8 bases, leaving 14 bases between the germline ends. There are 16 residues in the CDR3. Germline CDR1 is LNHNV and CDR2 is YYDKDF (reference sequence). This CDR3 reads CATSRDAGKLDSPLHF. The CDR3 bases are TGTGCCACCAGCAGAGATGCCGGGAAACTGGATTCACCCCTCCACTTT.

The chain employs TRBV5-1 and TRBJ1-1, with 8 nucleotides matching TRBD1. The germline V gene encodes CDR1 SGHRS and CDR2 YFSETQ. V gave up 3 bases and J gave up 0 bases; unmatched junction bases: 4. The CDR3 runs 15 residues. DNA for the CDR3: TGCGCCAGCAGCTCGGGACAGGCCATGAACACTGAAGCTTTCTTT. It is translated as CASSSGQAMNTEAFF. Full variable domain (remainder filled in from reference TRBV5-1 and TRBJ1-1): KAGVTQTPRYLIKTRGQQVTLSCSPISGHRSVSWYQQTPGQGLQFLFEYFSETQRNKGNFPGRFSGRQFSNSRSEMNVSTLELGDSALYLCASSSGQAMNTEAFFGQGTRLTVV.